The entry below describes one T cell receptor (beta chain). There is no known antigen for this receptor. One junction end disagrees with the germline gene, perhaps due to a read error. These data are taken from a study of T cells in Graves' hyperthyroidism and ophthalmopathy (dated by TCRdb to the late 2010s). At the level of the whole study: Peripheral blood samples were taken at initial diagnosis, before any treatment was given. The 75 to 100 discovery patients were divided at random into training and test sets in a 7:3 ratio. According to the paper, TCR Vbeta CDR3 sequencing was carried out on some 130 peripheral blood samples, which came from fewer than 50 ophthalmopathy, fewer than 80 hyperthyroidism and around 17 progressor patients. A discovery cohort of approximately 100 patients, approximately 44 with Graves' ophthalmopathy and fewer than 65 with stable Graves' hyperthyroidism, was used to find distinguishing TCR V-J signatures. After sampling, hyperthyroidism patients received methimazole starting at 30 mg daily, and ophthalmopathy patients received high-dose intravenous methylprednisolone. Whether ophthalmopathy could be predicted prospectively was tested in an independent validation cohort made up of about 18 hyperthyroidism patients plus 17 patients who later progressed to ophthalmopathy. The study also compared thyroid tissue and blood T-cell repertoires from about 6 Graves' hyperthyroidism patients. Results the study describes overall, beyond this receptor: In validation, progression to ophthalmopathy was predicted by the model with 70.59% sensitivity and 72% to 85% specificity, a median of about 6 months before onset. A 13 V-J signature model separated ophthalmopathy from stable hyperthyroidism, with about 90% sensitivity and 81% to 83% specificity in cross-validation and 80%/75% in testing. Sample size was not statistically predetermined, and investigators were not blinded to group allocation. Most expanded thyroid clonotypes (frequency above 0.001) were also found in blood, which suggests that blood repertoires may mirror thyroid immune responses.

Spanning cysteine to phenylalanine, the CDR3 consists of 14 amino acids. The entry retains the CDR3 DNA only, 42 bases that are in frame from base 1. The germline V gene sets CDR1 to MGHRA and CDR2 to YSYEKL. Ophthalmopathy patients had moderately to severely active disease, Clinical Activity Score of at least 3, NOSPECS grade of at least 4, and duration under 3 months. Any patient with an uncontrolled infection, another autoimmune disease, pregnancy or lactation was excluded. Diagnoses were established on the basis of clinical symptoms, serum thyroxine and TRAb, thyroid ultrasound, and orbital computed tomography. Ficoll-Paque density gradient centrifugation was used to isolate PBMCs from approximately 10 ml of fresh peripheral blood. Total RNA was extracted using Trizol reagent, and RNA quality was assessed on an Agilent 2100 Bioanalyzer. The TCR beta CDR3 regions were amplified from RNA transcripts. The TCR CDR3 was subjected to a first round of RT-PCR using the HTBI primer set and the Qiagen OneStep RT-PCR kit. A second multiplex PCR round built the libraries, followed by size selection and purification. Libraries were sequenced paired-end with 100 bp reads on an Illumina HiSeq2000. As for how the authors treated the data: Raw data were processed with SOAPnuke, discarding reads with adapters, uncalled bases, mean Phred below 15, or no exact constant-primer or identifier match. COPE v1.2.5 was used to merge high-quality paired reads, and clonotypes were defined as unique nucleotide sequences. Clonotypes were aligned to IMGT TRBV, TRBD and TRBJ reference segments using MiTCR v1.1. Only V-J combinations with frequency above 0.0001, covering roughly 99% of repertoires, were analysed. A TCS score was defined as the ratio of F50 (clonal expansion) to E x V (chaos), with BLOSUM62-based TCRdist applied between CDR3 peptides within each V-J. Welch's t-statistics and random forest reduced roughly 530 V-J features to 10 to 15, which were used in a naive Bayes classifier (R e1071). TCRdb ran its own pipeline on the public reads, namely fastp trimming at Q25 and MiXCR clone calling, and kept in-frame beta chains. Here each entry gathers all rows of one CDR3 protein and keeps the most common genes and DNA. These V and J calls derive from TCRdb rather than the authors' analysis. This sample holds about 400,000 distinct CDR3 sequences; roughly 13% were observed only once. Together, the top ten hold around 28% of the sample.

The sequence came from a man aged 45 to 65 with Graves' ophthalmopathy. The chain links TRBV4-1 with TRBJ2-2; 5 matching bases give a weak D call of TRBD2. The material sequenced was blood. The encoded CDR3 is CASSQAQNTGELSF. The DNA is as follows: TGCGCCAGCAGCCAAGCCCAGAACACCGGGGAGCTGTCTTTT.